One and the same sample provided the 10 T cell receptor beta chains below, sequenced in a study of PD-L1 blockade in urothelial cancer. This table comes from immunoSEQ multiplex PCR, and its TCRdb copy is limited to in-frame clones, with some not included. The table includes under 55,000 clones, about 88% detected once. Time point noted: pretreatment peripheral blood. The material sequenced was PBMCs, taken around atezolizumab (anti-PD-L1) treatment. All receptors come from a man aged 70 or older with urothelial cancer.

The CDR3, as DNA: TGTGCCTGGGACACAGGGGAAGAGCAGTACTTC. Translation: CAWDTGEEQYF. The chain couples TRBV30 to TRBJ2-7; 7 bases are shared with TRBD1. V shed 5 bases, J shed 7 bases, and the junction held 5 bases outside the gene matches. In germline, CDR1 is GTSNPN, CDR2 SVGIG (reference sequence). The CDR3 loop spans 11 amino acids.

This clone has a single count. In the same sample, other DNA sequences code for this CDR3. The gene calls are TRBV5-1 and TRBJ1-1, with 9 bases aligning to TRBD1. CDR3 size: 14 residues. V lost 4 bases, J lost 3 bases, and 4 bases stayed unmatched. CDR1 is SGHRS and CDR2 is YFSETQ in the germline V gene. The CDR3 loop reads CASSAQGADTEAFF. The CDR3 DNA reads TGCGCCAGCAGCGCACAGGGGGCGGACACTGAAGCTTTCTTT.

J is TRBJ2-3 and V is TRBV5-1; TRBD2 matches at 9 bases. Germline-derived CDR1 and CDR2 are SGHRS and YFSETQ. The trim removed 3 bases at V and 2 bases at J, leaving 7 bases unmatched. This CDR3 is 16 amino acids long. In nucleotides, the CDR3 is TGCGCCAGCAGCTCCGTTAGCGGGGGCTACACAGATACGCAGTATTTT. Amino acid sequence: CASSSVSGGYTDTQYF.

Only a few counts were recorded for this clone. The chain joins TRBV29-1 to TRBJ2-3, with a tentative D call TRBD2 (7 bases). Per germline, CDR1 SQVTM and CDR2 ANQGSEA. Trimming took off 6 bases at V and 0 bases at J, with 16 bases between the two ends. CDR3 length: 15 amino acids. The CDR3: CSVLGRGPSTDTQYF. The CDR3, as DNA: TGCAGCGTACTCGGGCGGGGGCCGAGCACAGATACGCAGTATTTT.

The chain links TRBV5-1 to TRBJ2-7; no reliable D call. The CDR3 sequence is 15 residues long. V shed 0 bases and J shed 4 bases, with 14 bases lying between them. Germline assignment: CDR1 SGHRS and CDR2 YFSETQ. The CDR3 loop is CASSLGSAEAYEQYF. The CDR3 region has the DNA TGCGCCAGCAGCTTGGGTTCGGCAGAGGCATACGAGCAGTACTTC.

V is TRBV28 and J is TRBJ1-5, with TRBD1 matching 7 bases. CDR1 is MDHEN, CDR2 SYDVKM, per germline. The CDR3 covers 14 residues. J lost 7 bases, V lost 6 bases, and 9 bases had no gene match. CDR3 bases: TGTGCCAGCAGCCTCAGACAGGGCGGCCAGCCCCAGCATTTT. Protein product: CASSLRQGGQPQHF.

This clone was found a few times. CDR3 region: CASSVGRRKTEAFF. The CDR3 nucleotides read TGTGCCAGCAGTGTAGGCAGGAGGAAGACTGAAGCTTTCTTT. The chain recombines TRBV2 with TRBJ1-1; unclear D gene. Germline V gene lookup returns CDR1 SNHLY and CDR2 FYNNEI. This CDR3 has 14 residues. Trimming left V 4 bases short and J 5 bases short, with 14 bases between.

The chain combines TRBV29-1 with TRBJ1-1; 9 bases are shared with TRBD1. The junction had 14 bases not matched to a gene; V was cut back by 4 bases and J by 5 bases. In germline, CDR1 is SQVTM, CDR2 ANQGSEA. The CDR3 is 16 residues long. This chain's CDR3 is CSVGTGAGTGSTEAFF. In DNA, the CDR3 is TGCAGCGTTGGAACCGGGGCCGGGACAGGGTCTACTGAAGCTTTCTTT.

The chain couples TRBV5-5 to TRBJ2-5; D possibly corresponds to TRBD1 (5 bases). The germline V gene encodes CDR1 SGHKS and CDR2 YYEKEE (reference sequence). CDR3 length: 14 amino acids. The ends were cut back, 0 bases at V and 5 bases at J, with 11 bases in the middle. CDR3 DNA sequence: TGTGCCAGCAGCTTGGGCCAGGGATATGAGACCCAGTACTTC. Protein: CASSLGQGYETQYF.

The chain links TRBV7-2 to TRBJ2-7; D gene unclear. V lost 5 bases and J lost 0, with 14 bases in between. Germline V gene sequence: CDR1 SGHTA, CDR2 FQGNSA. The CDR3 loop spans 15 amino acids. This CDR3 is CASSRQTGSSYEQYF. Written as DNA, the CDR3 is TGTGCCAGCAGCCGCCAGACGGGTAGCTCCTACGAGCAGTACTTC.